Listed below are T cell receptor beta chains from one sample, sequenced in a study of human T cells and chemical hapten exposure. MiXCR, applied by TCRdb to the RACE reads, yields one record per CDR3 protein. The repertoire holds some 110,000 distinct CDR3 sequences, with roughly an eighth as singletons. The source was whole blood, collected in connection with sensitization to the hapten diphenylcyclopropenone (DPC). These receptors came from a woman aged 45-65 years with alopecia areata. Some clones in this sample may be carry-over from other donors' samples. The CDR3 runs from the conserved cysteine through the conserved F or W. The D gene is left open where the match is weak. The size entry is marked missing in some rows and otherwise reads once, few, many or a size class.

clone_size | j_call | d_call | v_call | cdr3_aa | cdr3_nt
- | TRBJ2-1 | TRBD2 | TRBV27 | CASSAGLADNEQFF | TGTGCCAGCAGTGCGGGACTAGCGGACAATGAGCAGTTCTTC
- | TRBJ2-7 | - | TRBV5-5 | CASSLDRVRAYEQYF | TGTGCCAGCAGCTTGGATCGCGTCCGGGCCTACGAGCAGTACTTC
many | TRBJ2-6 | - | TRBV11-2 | CASSPPVSGANVLTF | TGTGCCAGCAGCCCCCCAGTCTCTGGGGCCAACGTCCTGACTTTC
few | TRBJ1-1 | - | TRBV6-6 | CASTLTEWTEAFF | TGTGCCAGCACTTTGACGGAATGGACTGAAGCTTTCTTT
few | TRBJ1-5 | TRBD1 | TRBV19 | CASKTLTGPYQPQHF | TGTGCCAGCAAAACTCTGACAGGGCCCTATCAGCCCCAGCATTTT
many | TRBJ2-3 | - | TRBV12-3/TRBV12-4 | CASGGTGADTQYF | TGTGCCAGCGGGGGAACGGGAGCAGATACGCAGTATTTT
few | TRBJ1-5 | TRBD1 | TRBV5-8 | CASSSGTALRNQPQHF | TGTGCCAGCAGCTCCGGGACAGCCCTTCGGAATCAGCCCCAGCATTTT
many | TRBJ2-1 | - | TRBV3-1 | CASSQHRGNEQFF | TGTGCCAGCAGCCAGCATAGGGGCAATGAGCAGTTCTTC
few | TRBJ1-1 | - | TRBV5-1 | CASSSGWTEAFF | TGCGCCAGCAGCTCGGGGTGGACTGAAGCTTTCTTT
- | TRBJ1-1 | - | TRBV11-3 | CASIFQGGDTEAFF | TGTGCCAGCATTTTTCAGGGCGGAGACACTGAAGCTTTCTTT
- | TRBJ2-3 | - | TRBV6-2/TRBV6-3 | CASMGDYIDTQYF | TGTGCCAGCATGGGAGATTACATAGATACGCAGTATTTT
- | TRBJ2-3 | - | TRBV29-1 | CTVNRGASDTQYF | TGCACCGTGAACCGCGGAGCATCTGATACGCAGTATTTT
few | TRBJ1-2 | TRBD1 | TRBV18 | CASSPYRDRASGGYTF | TGTGCCAGCTCACCATACAGGGACAGGGCTTCCGGCGGCTACACCTTC
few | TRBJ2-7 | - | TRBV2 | CASSDDPGGYEQYF | TGTGCCAGCAGTGATGACCCTGGAGGGTACGAGCAGTACTTC
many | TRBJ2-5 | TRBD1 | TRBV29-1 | CSVRGQGIGETQYF | TGCAGCGTACGAGGACAGGGGATAGGAGAGACCCAGTACTTC
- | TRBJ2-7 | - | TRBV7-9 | CASSYGAHEQYF | TGTGCCAGCAGCTATGGAGCCCACGAGCAGTACTTC
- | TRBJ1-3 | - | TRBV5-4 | CASSSQSSGNTIYF | TGTGCCAGCAGCTCACAAAGCTCTGGAAACACCATATATTTT
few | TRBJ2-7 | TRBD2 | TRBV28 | CASSFPTSGSIYEQYF | TGTGCCAGCAGTTTCCCCACTAGCGGGAGTATCTACGAGCAGTACTTC
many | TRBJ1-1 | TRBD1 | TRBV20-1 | CSARIGTENTEAFF | TGCAGTGCTAGGATCGGGACAGAGAACACTGAAGCTTTCTTT
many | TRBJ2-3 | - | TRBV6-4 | CASSAEDSTDTQYF | TGTGCCAGCAGTGCCGAGGACAGCACAGATACGCAGTATTTT
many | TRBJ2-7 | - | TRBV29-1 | CSVGSGEQYF | TGCAGCGTTGGGTCAGGGGAGCAGTACTTC
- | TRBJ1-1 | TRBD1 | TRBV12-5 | CASGQNTGGAFF | TGTGCTAGTGGCCAGAACACAGGGGGGGCTTTCTTT
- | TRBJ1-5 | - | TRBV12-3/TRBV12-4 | CASSFRVQGDQPQHF | TGTGCCAGCAGTTTTCGCGTACAGGGTGATCAGCCCCAGCATTTT
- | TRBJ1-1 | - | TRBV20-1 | CSARRQENTEAFF | TGCAGTGCTAGGCGGCAGGAGAACACTGAAGCTTTCTTT
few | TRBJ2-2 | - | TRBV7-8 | CASSLRQGLLSGELFF | TGTGCCAGCAGCTTAAGGCAGGGATTGTTGTCCGGGGAGCTGTTTTTT
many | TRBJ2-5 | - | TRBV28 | CASTSSRGLPETQYF | TGTGCCAGCACCTCTTCGAGGGGACTCCCGGAGACCCAGTACTTC
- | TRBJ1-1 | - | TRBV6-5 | CASSIGGYEAFF | TGTGCCAGCAGCATTGGGGGCTATGAAGCTTTCTTT
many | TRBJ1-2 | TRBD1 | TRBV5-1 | CASRFQGAVYGYTF | TGCGCCAGCAGGTTCCAGGGGGCAGTCTATGGCTACACCTTC
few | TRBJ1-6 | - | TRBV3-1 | CASSQGVPGSSYNSPLHF | TGTGCCAGCAGCCAAGGGGTACCAGGGAGCTCCTATAATTCACCCCTCCACTTT
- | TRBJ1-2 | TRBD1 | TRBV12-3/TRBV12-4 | CASSWTGSGYTF | TGTGCCAGCAGTTGGACAGGGAGTGGCTACACCTTC
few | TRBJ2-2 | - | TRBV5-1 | CASSYPPPGDTGELFF | TGCGCCAGCAGCTACCCCCCCCCGGGGGACACCGGGGAGCTGTTTTTT
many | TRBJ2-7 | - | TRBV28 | CASRSPEAPYEQYF | TGTGCCAGCAGGTCCCCCGAGGCCCCCTACGAGCAGTACTTC
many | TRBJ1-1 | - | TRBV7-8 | CASSLDGTEAFF | TGTGCCAGCAGCTTAGACGGGACTGAAGCTTTCTTT
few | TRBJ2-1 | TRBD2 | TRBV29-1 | CSVEQVAGVWSEQFF | TGCAGCGTTGAGCAAGTAGCGGGAGTGTGGAGTGAGCAGTTCTTC
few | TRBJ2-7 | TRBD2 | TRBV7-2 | CASSLSPQTSGYEQYF | TGTGCCAGCAGCTTAAGCCCTCAGACTAGCGGGTACGAGCAGTACTTC
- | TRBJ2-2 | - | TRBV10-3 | CAISESPTFTGELFF | TGTGCCATCAGTGAGTCTCCTACATTTACCGGGGAGCTGTTTTTT
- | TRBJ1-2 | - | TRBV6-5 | CASHVGGAGKYGYTF | TGTGCCAGCCATGTGGGGGGCGCGGGGAAATATGGCTACACCTTC
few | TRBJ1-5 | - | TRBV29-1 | CSVDGGFNQPQHF | TGCAGCGTGGATGGGGGTTTCAATCAGCCCCAGCATTTT
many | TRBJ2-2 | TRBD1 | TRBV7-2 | CASRPGTGSNTGELFF | TGTGCCAGCAGACCCGGGACAGGATCGAACACCGGGGAGCTGTTTTTT
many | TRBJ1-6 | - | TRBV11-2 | CASSLPVDSPLHF | TGTGCCAGCAGCTTACCGGTTGATTCACCCCTCCACTTT